The present T cell receptor beta chain was sequenced within a study of cytomegalovirus exposure and HLA in healthy donors. Whole-study results and caveats: V segments that were indistinguishable, TRBV6-2 and TRBV6-3 among them, were omitted from analysis.

Comment on this clone: Its specificity is not known.

PCR involved 60 Vbeta and 13 Jbeta primers. Measured with immunoSEQ multiplex PCR; TCRdb has only the in-frame clones, and not every one. Of about 190,000 clones listed, about 81% are singletons. The CDR3 has 16 residues. Germline lookup yields CDR1 SGHDN and CDR2 FVKESK. Trimming took off 3 bases at V and 3 bases at J, with 18 bases between the two ends. The source is a man aged 25-45 years in good health and CMV-seropositive. The chain links TRBV14 to TRBJ2-7; D is possibly TRBD1 (6 bases). Sequences were obtained from PBMCs. The CDR3 protein is CASSHLQGNVVYEQYF. The CDR3 DNA follows: TGTGCCAGCAGCCACCTACAGGGTAACGTAGTCTACGAGCAGTACTTC.